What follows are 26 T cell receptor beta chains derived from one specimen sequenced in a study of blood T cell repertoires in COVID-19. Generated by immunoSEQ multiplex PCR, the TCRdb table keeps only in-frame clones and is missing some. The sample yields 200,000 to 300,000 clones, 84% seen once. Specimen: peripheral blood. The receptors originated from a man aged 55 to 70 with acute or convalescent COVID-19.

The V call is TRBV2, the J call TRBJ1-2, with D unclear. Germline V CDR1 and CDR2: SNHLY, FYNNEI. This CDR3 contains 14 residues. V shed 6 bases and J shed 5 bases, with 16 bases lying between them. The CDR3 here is CASSEVPSLYGYTF. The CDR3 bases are TGTGCCAGCAGCGAGGTCCCTTCTCTTTATGGCTACACCTTC.

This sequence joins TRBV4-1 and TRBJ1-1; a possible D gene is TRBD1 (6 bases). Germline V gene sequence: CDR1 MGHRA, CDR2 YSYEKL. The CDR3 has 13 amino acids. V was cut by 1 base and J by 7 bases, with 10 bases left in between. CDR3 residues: CASSQASTGEAFF. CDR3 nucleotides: TGCGCCAGCAGCCAAGCTTCGACAGGTGAAGCTTTCTTT.

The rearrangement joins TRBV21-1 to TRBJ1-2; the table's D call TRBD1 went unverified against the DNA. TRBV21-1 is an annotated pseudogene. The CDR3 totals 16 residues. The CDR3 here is CASSKVPRKNPYGYTF. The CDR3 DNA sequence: TGTGCCAGCAGCAAAGTCCCCAGAAAGAACCCCTATGGCTACACCTTC.

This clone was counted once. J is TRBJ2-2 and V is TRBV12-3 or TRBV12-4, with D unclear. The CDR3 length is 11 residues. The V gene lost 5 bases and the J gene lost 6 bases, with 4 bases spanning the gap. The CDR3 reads CASSLPGELFF. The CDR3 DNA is TGTGCCAGCAGTCTCCCCGGGGAGCTGTTTTTT.

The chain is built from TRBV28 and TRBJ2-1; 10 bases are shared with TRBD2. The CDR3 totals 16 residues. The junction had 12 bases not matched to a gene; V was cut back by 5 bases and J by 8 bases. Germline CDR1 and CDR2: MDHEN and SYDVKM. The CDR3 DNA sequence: TGTGCCAGCAGTATCCCGGGACTAGCGTCAAGGGATGAGCAGTTCTTC. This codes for CASSIPGLASRDEQFF.

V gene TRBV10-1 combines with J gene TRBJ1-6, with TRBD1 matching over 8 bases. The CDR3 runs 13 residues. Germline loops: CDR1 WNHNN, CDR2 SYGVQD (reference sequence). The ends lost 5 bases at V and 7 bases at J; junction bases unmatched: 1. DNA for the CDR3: TGCGCCAGCAGTACAGGGGGAAATTCACCCCTCCACTTT. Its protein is CASSTGGNSPLHF.

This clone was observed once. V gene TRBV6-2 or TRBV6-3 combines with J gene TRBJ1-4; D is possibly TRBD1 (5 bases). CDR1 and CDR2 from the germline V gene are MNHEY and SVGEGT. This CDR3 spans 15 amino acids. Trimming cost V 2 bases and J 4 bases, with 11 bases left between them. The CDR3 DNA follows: TGTGCCAGCAGTTACGGGGGACTGAATAATGAAAAACTGTTTTTT. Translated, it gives CASSYGGLNNEKLFF.

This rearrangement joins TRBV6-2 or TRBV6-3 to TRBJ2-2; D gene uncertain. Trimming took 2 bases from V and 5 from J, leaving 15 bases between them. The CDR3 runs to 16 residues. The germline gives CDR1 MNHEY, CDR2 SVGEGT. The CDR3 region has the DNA TGTGCCAGCAGTTACCGAATAAGGTCGAGGACCGGGGAGCTGTTTTTT. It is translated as CASSYRIRSRTGELFF.

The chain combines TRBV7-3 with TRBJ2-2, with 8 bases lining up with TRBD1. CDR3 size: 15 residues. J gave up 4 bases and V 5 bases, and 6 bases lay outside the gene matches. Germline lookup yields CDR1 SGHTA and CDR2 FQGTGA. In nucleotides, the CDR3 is TGTGCCAGCAGCCCTGCGGACAGGGCCACCGGGGAGCTGTTTTTT. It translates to CASSPADRATGELFF.

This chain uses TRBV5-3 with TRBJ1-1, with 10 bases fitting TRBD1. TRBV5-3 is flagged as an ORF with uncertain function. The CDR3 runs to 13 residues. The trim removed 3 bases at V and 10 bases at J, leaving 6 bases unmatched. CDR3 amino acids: CARSWTGGGGAFF. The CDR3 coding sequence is TGTGCCAGAAGCTGGACAGGGGGAGGCGGAGCTTTCTTT.

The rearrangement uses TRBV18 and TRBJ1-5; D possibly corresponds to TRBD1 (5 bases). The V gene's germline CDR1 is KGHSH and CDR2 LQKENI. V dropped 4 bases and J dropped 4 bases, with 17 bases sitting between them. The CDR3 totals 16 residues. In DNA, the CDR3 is TGTGCCAGCTCACGGGCAGGGCCCCTGGGGAATCAGCCCCAGCATTTT. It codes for CASSRAGPLGNQPQHF. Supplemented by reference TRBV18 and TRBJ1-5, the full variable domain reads NAGVMQNPRHLVRRRGQEARLRCSPMKGHSHVYWYRQLPEEGLKFMVYLQKENIIDESGMPKERFSAEFPKEGPSILRIQQVVRGDSAAYFCASSRAGPLGNQPQHFGDGTRLSIL.

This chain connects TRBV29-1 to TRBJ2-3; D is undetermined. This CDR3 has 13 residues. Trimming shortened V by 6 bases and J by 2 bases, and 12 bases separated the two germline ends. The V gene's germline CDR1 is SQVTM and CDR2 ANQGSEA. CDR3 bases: TGCAGCGTCCACGGAGTGAACACAGATACGCAGTATTTT. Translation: CSVHGVNTDTQYF.

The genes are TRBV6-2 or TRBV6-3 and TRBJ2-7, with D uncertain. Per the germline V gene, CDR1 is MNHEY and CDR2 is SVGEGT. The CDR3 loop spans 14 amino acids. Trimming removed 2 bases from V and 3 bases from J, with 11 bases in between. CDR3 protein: CASSYKELLYEQYF. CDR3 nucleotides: TGTGCCAGCAGTTACAAAGAGCTGCTCTACGAGCAGTACTTC.

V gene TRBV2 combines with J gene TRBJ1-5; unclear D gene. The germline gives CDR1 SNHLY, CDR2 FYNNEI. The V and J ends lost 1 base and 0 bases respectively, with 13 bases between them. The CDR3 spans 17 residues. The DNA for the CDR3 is TGTGCCAGCAGTGAAGGTCTTGGTCAGTATAGCAATCAGCCCCAGCATTTT. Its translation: CASSEGLGQYSNQPQHF.

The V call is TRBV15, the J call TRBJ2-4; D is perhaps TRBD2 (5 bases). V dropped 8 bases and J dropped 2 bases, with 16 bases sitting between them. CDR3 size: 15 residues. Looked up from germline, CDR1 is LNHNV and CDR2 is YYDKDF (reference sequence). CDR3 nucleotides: TGTGCCACCCGACCCGCCGGGGAAACCAAAAACATTCAGTACTTC. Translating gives CATRPAGETKNIQYF.

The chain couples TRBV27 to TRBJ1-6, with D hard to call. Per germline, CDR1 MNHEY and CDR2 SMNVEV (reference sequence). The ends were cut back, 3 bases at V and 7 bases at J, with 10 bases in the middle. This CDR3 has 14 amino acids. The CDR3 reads CASSFGVGNSPLHF. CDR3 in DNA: TGTGCCAGCAGTTTCGGGGTTGGGAATTCACCCCTCCACTTT.

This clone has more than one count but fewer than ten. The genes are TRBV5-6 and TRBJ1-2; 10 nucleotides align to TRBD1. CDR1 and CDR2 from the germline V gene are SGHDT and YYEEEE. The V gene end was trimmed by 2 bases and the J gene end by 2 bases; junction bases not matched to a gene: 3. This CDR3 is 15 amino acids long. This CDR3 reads CASSLTGQGNYGYTF. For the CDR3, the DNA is TGTGCCAGCAGCTTAACGGGACAGGGGAACTATGGCTACACCTTC.

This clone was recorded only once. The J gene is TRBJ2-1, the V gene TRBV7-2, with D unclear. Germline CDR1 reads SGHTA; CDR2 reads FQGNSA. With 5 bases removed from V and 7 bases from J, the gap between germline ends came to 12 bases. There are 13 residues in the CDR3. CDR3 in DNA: TGTGCCAGCAGCCCTTACATCCAAAATGAGCAGTTCTTC. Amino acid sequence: CASSPYIQNEQFF.

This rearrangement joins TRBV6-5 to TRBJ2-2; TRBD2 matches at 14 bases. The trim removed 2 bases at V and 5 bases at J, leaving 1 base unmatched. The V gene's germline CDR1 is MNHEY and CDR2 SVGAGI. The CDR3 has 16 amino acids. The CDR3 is CASSYGLAGGTGELFF. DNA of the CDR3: TGTGCCAGCAGTTACGGACTAGCGGGGGGTACCGGGGAGCTGTTTTTT.

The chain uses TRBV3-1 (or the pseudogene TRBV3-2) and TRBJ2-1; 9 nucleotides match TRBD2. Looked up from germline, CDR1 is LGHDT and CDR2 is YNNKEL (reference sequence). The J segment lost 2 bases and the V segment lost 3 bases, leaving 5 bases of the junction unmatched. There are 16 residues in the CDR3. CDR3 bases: TGTGCCAGCAGCCATCTGACTAGCGGAACCTACAATGAGCAGTTCTTC. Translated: CASSHLTSGTYNEQFF.

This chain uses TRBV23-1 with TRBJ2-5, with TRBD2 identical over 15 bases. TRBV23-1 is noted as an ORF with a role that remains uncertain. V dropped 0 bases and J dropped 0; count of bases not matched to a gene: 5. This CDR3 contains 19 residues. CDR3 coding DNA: TGCGCCAGCAGTCAATCGGGGACTAGCGGGGGGTTGTACCAAGAGACCCAGTACTTC. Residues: CASSQSGTSGGLYQETQYF.

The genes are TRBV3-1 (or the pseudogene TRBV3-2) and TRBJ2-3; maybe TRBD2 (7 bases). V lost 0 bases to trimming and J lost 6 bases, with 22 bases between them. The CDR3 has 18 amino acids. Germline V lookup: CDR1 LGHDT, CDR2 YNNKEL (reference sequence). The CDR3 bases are TGTGCCAGCAGCCAAGAGGGGTTCGCGGGGGCCCTCCGCGATACGCAGTATTTT. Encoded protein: CASSQEGFAGALRDTQYF.

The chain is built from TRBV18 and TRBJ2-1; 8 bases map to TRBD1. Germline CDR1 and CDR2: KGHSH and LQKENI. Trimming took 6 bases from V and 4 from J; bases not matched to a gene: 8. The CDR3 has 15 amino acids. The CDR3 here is CASSPGQAPYNEQFF. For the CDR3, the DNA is TGTGCCAGCTCGCCGGGACAGGCCCCTTACAATGAGCAGTTCTTC.

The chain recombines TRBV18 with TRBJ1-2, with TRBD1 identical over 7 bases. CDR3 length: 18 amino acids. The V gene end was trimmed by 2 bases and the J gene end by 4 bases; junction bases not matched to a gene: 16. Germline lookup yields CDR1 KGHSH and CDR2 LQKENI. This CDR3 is CASSPTNPLGSGGYGYTF. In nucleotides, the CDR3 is TGTGCCAGCTCACCAACCAACCCTCTAGGCTCAGGGGGCTATGGCTACACCTTC.

The CDR3: CSASDRFEQYF. In DNA form, the CDR3 reads TGCAGTGCTTCGGACAGGTTCGAGCAGTACTTC. The J gene is TRBJ2-7, the V gene TRBV20-1, with 7 nucleotides matching TRBD1. V shed 5 bases and J 6 bases; nucleotides not matched to a gene: 4. The CDR3 is made up of 11 amino acids. In germline, CDR1 is DFQATT, CDR2 SNEGSKA (reference sequence).

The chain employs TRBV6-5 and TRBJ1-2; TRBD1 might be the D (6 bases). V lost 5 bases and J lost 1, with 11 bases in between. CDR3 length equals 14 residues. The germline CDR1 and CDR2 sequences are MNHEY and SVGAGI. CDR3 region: CASSRDKINYGYTF. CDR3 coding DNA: TGTGCCAGCAGTCGGGACAAGATTAACTATGGCTACACCTTC.